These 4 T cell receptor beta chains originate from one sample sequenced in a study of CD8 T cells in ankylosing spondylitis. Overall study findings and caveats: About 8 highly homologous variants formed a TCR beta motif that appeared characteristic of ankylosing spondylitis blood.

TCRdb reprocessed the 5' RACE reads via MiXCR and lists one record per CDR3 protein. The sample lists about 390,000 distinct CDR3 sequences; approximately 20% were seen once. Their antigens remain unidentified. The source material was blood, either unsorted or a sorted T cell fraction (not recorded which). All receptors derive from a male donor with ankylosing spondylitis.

The CDR3 region is CASSRGGHLNTEAFF. The CDR3 nucleotides are TGTGCCAGCAGTCGGGGGGGACACTTGAACACTGAAGCTTTCTTT. The chain combines TRBV6-1 with TRBJ1-1, with D tentatively TRBD1 (6 bases). This CDR3 has 15 amino acids. Germline V gives CDR1 MNHNS, CDR2 SASEGT. Trimming shortened V by 5 bases and J by 0 bases, and 13 bases separated the two germline ends.

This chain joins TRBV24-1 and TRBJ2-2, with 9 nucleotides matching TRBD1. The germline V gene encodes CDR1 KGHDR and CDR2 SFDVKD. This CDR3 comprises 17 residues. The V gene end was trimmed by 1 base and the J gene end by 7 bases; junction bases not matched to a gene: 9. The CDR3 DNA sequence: TGTGCCACCAGTGATTTCGGGGGACAGGGAGAGGGCGGGGAGCTGTTTTTT. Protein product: CATSDFGGQGEGGELFF.

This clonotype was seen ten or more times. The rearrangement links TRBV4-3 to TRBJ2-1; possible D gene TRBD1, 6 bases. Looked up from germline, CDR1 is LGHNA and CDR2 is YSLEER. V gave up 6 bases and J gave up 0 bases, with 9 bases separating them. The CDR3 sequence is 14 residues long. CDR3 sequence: CASSQGSSYNEQFF. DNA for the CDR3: TGCGCCAGCAGTCAGGGGAGCTCCTACAATGAGCAGTTCTTC.

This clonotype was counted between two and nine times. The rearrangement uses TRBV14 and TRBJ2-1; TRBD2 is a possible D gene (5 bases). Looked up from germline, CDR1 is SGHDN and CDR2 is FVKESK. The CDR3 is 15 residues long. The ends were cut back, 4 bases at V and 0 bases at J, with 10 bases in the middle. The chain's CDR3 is CASSRGGISYNEQFF. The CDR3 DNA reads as TGTGCCAGCAGCCGCGGAGGAATCTCCTACAATGAGCAGTTCTTC.